This TCR beta chain was recorded in a study of naive and memory T cell subsets. Both TRBC1 and TRBC2 were covered by a beta constant-region primer of two equimolar oligonucleotides. A single record per CDR3 protein comes from TCRdb applying MiXCR to the UMI-ligation and nested PCR reads. This table has 140,000 to 150,000 distinct CDR3 sequences, 15% to 20% appearing once. The CDR3 has 19 amino acids. Trimming cost V 4 bases and J 1 base, with 20 bases left between them. Sequencing was carried out using naive CD4+ T cells from blood. This clonotype was sampled from a human donor in good health. This chain links TRBV12-3 or TRBV12-4 with TRBJ2-6; D not resolved. The CDR3 loop reads CASSSFLVGVMSGANVLTF. The CDR3, as DNA: TGTGCCAGCAGTTCGTTCCTAGTGGGTGTGATGTCTGGGGCCAACGTCCTGACTTTC.